The 17 T cell receptor beta chains given below trace back to one sample, sequenced in a study of cytomegalovirus exposure and HLA in healthy donors. Both 60 Vbeta primers and 13 Jbeta primers went into the PCR. The repertoire was sequenced with immunoSEQ multiplex PCR; TCRdb's copy has only in-frame clones and lacks some. In the table there are 90,000 to 120,000 clones, around three quarters of which are singletons. The material sequenced was PBMCs. Source of these receptors: a man aged 30 to 45 in good health and CMV-seronegative.

This clone was counted only a few times. V usage is TRBV7-2 and J usage is TRBJ2-7, with 9 bases matching TRBD2. The CDR3 covers 15 residues. Trimming took 7 bases from V and 1 from J; bases not matched to a gene: 8. Germline CDR1 reads SGHTA; CDR2 reads FQGNSA. Written as DNA, the CDR3 is TGTGCCAGCATCCAAGCGGGGGGCTTTTCCTACGAGCAGTACTTC. Protein: CASIQAGGFSYEQYF. Drawing the rest from reference TRBV7-2 and TRBJ2-7, the complete variable domain is GAGVSQSPSNKVTEKGKDVELRCDPISGHTALYWYRQSLGQGLEFLIYFQGNSAPDKSGLPSDRFSAERTGGSVSTLTIQRTQQEDSAVYLCASIQAGGFSYEQYFGPGTRLTVT.

The chain links TRBV11-2 to TRBJ2-7, with 7 positions matching TRBD2. The CDR3 runs 15 residues. Trimming took 1 base from V and 2 from J; bases not matched to a gene: 5. Germline CDR1 and CDR2: SGHAT and FQNNGV. This CDR3 is CASSLGGLAAYEQYF. CDR3 coding DNA: TGTGCCAGCAGCTTAGGCGGTCTAGCGGCCTACGAGCAGTACTTC.

A note on this clone: A read error may produce the germline difference seen at one junction end. This sequence joins TRBV2 and TRBJ2-3, with TRBD2 matching 9 bases. Per germline, CDR1 SNHLY and CDR2 FYNNEI. The CDR3 is 11 residues long. The CDR3 here is CASSVASGVSF. CDR3 coding DNA: TGTGCCAGCAGTGTGGCTAGCGGGGTGAGTTTT.

The chain carries TRBV30 and TRBJ1-1; TRBD1 might be the D (5 bases). The V gene's germline CDR1 is GTSNPN and CDR2 SVGIG (reference sequence). The CDR3 runs 14 residues. Trimming stripped 5 bases from V and 4 bases from J, with 17 bases between. This chain's CDR3 is CAWWLQGLGTEAFF. CDR3 nucleotide sequence: TGTGCCTGGTGGCTCCAGGGCCTCGGCACTGAAGCTTTCTTT.

The chain has TRBV29-1 and TRBJ2-7; 7 bases fit TRBD1. CDR1 and CDR2 (germline): SQVTM, ANQGSEA. With V trimmed by 5 bases and J by 3 bases, 4 bases remained unmatched. CDR3 size: 12 residues. The DNA of the CDR3 is TGCAGCGTTTGGGACAGCAGCTACGAGCAGTACTTC. This codes for CSVWDSSYEQYF.

This chain joins TRBV7-9 and TRBJ2-7, with TRBD1 matching over 7 bases. Losses at the gene ends were 1 base for V and 3 bases for J; bases not matched to a gene: 6. CDR3 length: 15 amino acids. The germline V gene encodes CDR1 SEHNR and CDR2 FQNEAQ (reference sequence). CDR3 in DNA: TGTGCCAGCAGCTTAGGATCAGGGGGTTTCTACGAGCAGTACTTC. As protein: CASSLGSGGFYEQYF.

This CDR3 reads CASSLSGRGNEQFF. Written as DNA, the CDR3 is TGTGCCAGCAGCCTTAGCGGGAGGGGGAATGAGCAGTTCTTC. V gene TRBV11-2 combines with J gene TRBJ2-1; 11 bases are a match to TRBD2. With 5 bases clipped from V and 7 bases from J, the junction kept 4 bases outside the gene matches. This CDR3 has 14 amino acids. The V gene's germline CDR1 is SGHAT and CDR2 FQNNGV.

This chain uses TRBV5-6 with TRBJ2-5; 10 nucleotides align to TRBD2. Near its end, the DNA agrees better with TRBJ2-7, so the J call may be wrong. The germline V gene has CDR1 SGHDT and CDR2 YYEEEE. This CDR3 spans 17 amino acids. CDR3 DNA sequence: TGTGCCAGCAGCTTGGGGCTAGCGGGAGTTGGCCGCTACGAGCAGTACTTC. Amino acid sequence: CASSLGLAGVGRYEQYF.

The V gene is TRBV14, the J gene TRBJ2-1; 11 bases match TRBD1. From germline, CDR1 is SGHDN and CDR2 FVKESK. V dropped 3 bases and J dropped 8; count of bases not matched to a gene: 6. The CDR3 is made up of 15 amino acids. Here the CDR3 reads CASSHPGQGAYEQFF. Here the CDR3 DNA reads TGTGCCAGCAGCCACCCCGGACAGGGGGCATATGAGCAGTTCTTC.

This clone was counted between two and nine times. Here the CDR3 reads CASSYGQDVMNTEAFF. The CDR3 nucleotides are TGTGCCAGCAGTTACGGACAGGATGTGATGAACACTGAAGCTTTCTTT. This sequence joins TRBV6-6 and TRBJ1-1; 7 bases match TRBD1. Germline assignment: CDR1 MNHNY and CDR2 SVGAGI (reference sequence). The V gene end was trimmed by 2 bases and the J gene end by 0 bases; junction bases not matched to a gene: 6. This CDR3 spans 16 amino acids.

The chain uses TRBV5-4 and TRBJ2-2; 11 bases fit TRBD2. Germline V lookup: CDR1 SGHNT, CDR2 YYREEE (reference sequence). J lost 6 bases, V lost 0 bases, and 4 bases had no gene match. This CDR3 comprises 16 residues. CDR3 coding DNA: TGTGCCAGCAGCTTGGGACTAGCGGGATTGGCCGGGGAGCTGTTTTTT. It translates to CASSLGLAGLAGELFF.

The chain uses TRBV28 and TRBJ1-1, with 7 bases matching TRBD1. After removal of 3 bases from V and 11 bases from J, the junction contained 12 bases not matched to a gene. CDR3 length: 14 residues. CDR1 MDHEN and CDR2 SYDVKM come from the germline V gene. The DNA for the CDR3 is TGTGCCAGCAGTTTGGGGCAGGGGGTAAGGGACGCTTTCTTT. Translated, it gives CASSLGQGVRDAFF.

The count of this clone is one. The genes are TRBV7-9 and TRBJ1-1; 7 bases align to TRBD1. The CDR3 is made up of 17 amino acids. Unmatched junction bases numbered 12, after V lost 5 bases and J lost 0 bases. Germline V gives CDR1 SEHNR, CDR2 FQNEAQ (reference sequence). Here the CDR3 reads CASSPSARDSLNTEAFF. CDR3 in DNA: TGTGCCAGCAGCCCCAGCGCTCGGGACAGCTTGAACACTGAAGCTTTCTTT. The whole variable domain, filled in from reference TRBV7-9 and TRBJ1-1, reads DTGVSQNPRHKITKRGQNVTFRCDPISEHNRLYWYRQTLGQGPEFLTYFQNEAQLEKSRLLSDRFSAERPKGSFSTLEIQRTEQGDSAMYLCASSPSARDSLNTEAFFGQGTRLTVV.

This clone has only one observation. The chain couples TRBV19 to TRBJ2-7; 8 nucleotides match TRBD1. J was trimmed by 2 bases and V by 9 bases; bases with no gene match: 9. Germline V gene lookup returns CDR1 LNHDA and CDR2 SQIVND (reference sequence). This CDR3 contains 14 residues. Written as DNA, the CDR3 is TGTGCCAGCTCCCGGGACAGGTTCGCCTACGAGCAGTACTTC. Protein product: CASSRDRFAYEQYF.

The J gene is TRBJ2-6, the V gene TRBV6-1; maybe TRBD2 (5 bases). The CDR3 extends over 15 amino acids. Germline lookup yields CDR1 MNHNS and CDR2 SASEGT. Trimming left V 1 base short and J 6 bases short, with 10 bases between. DNA for the CDR3: TGTGCCAGCAGTGAAGGGGTGAGGGTGGCCAACGTCCTGACTTTC. Protein: CASSEGVRVANVLTF.

A few counts support this clone. The CDR3 DNA is TGTGCCTGGGGGCGGCCAGGGGGATCTCGGGGGCAGTACTTC. Its protein product is CAWGRPGGSRGQYF. The chain joins TRBV30 to TRBJ2-7; 7 bases match TRBD1. Per the germline V gene, CDR1 is GTSNPN and CDR2 is SVGIG (reference sequence). CDR3 length: 14 amino acids. The V gene end was trimmed by 5 bases and the J gene end by 9 bases; junction bases not matched to a gene: 16.

The chain couples TRBV7-8 to TRBJ2-5; D is perhaps TRBD2 (6 bases). The J call is doubtful: the DNA matches TRBJ2-7 better. The CDR3 covers 14 residues. The V gene's germline CDR1 is SGHVS and CDR2 FQNEAQ. CDR3 residues: CASSYSGGSHEQYF. The CDR3 DNA reads TGTGCCAGCAGCTATAGCGGCGGCAGCCACGAGCAGTACTTC.